A single sample gave rise to the 21 T cell receptor beta chains below, sequenced in a study of T cell responses to AZD1222 COVID-19 vaccine. Clones were read by immunoSEQ multiplex PCR, and TCRdb kept only the in-frame ones, dropping some. The data contain 130,000 or so clones, around 93% of them singletons. The source was peripheral blood, collected on day 0 of AZD1222 vaccination. Receptor source: an adult in good health.

This sequence joins TRBV19 and TRBJ1-5; 11 nucleotides line up with TRBD1. The CDR3 runs 14 residues. Germline-derived CDR1 and CDR2 are LNHDA and SQIVND (reference sequence). The junction had 4 bases not matched to a gene; V was cut back by 8 bases and J by 4 bases. The CDR3 DNA sequence: TGTGCCAGTGAGGACAGGGGGCGGAATCAGCCCCAGCATTTT. This encodes CASEDRGRNQPQHF.

The chain recombines TRBV6-5 with TRBJ1-1; no firm D call. CDR1 and CDR2 from the germline V gene are MNHEY and SVGAGI. CDR3 length: 14 amino acids. V lost 0 bases, J lost 8 bases, and 13 bases lay in between. CDR3 protein: CASSYSWQVLEAFF. The CDR3 coding sequence is TGTGCCAGCAGTTACTCGTGGCAGGTATTAGAAGCTTTCTTT.

The V call is TRBV29-1, the J call TRBJ2-1; 7 nucleotides line up with TRBD1. Trimming took 7 bases from V and 3 from J; bases not matched to a gene: 9. This CDR3 is 14 amino acids long. Germline CDR1 SQVTM, CDR2 ANQGSEA. The CDR3 loop is CSGRQGFFYNEQFF. The CDR3 DNA reads TGCAGCGGAAGACAGGGCTTTTTCTACAATGAGCAGTTCTTC.

The rearrangement uses TRBV20-1 and TRBJ2-5, with D perhaps TRBD1 or TRBD2 (6 bases each). Germline V gene data show CDR1 as DFQATT and CDR2 as SNEGSKA (reference sequence). This CDR3 has 16 residues. V lost 6 bases to trimming and J lost 0 bases, with 20 bases between them. Here the CDR3 reads CSASPGGAGYQETQYF. The CDR3 nucleotides are TGCAGTGCGAGTCCCGGGGGCGCGGGGTACCAAGAGACCCAGTACTTC.

This chain links TRBV7-3 with TRBJ2-1; TRBD1 agrees at 8 bases. V gave up 5 bases and J gave up 15 bases; unmatched junction bases: 9. The CDR3 covers 12 residues. Germline CDR1 SGHTA, CDR2 FQGTGA. The CDR3 region has the DNA TGTGCCAGCAGCATCTTCCAGGGGGCGATGTTCTTC. It codes for CASSIFQGAMFF.

CDR3 coding DNA: TGTGCCAGCAGGGGTGAGTACACTGAAGCTTTCTTT. It translates to CASRGEYTEAFF. The chain employs TRBV28 and TRBJ1-1, with D unclear. The CDR3 sequence is 12 residues long. CDR1 is MDHEN, CDR2 SYDVKM, per germline. Trimming took 6 bases from V and 3 from J, leaving 8 bases between them.

J is TRBJ2-2 and V is TRBV7-2, with 9 bases aligning to TRBD2. Germline CDR1 is SGHTA and CDR2 is FQGNSA. The CDR3 is 16 residues long. Trimming took 5 bases from V and 4 from J; bases not matched to a gene: 8. The CDR3 loop is CASSLQAGGGTGELFF. CDR3 bases: TGTGCCAGCAGCCTACAAGCGGGAGGTGGCACCGGGGAGCTGTTTTTT.

Regarding this clone: Other DNA sequences from this sample encode an identical CDR3 as well. The V and J genes are TRBV5-1 and TRBJ2-3, with 9 bases fitting TRBD2. V dropped 0 bases and J dropped 3; count of bases not matched to a gene: 2. The CDR3 is 15 amino acids. CDR1 is SGHRS and CDR2 is YFSETQ in the germline V gene. CDR3 in DNA: TGCGCCAGCAGCTTGGGTAGCGGGAGTACAGATACGCAGTATTTT. Its translation is CASSLGSGSTDTQYF. The entire variable domain, with the rest obtained from reference TRBV5-1 and TRBJ2-3, is as follows: KAGVTQTPRYLIKTRGQQVTLSCSPISGHRSVSWYQQTPGQGLQFLFEYFSETQRNKGNFPGRFSGRQFSNSRSEMNVSTLELGDSALYLCASSLGSGSTDTQYFGPGTRLTVL.

V usage is TRBV4-2 and J usage is TRBJ1-5, with 7 bases that match TRBD1. This CDR3 spans 14 amino acids. The J segment lost 9 bases and the V segment lost 4 bases, leaving 9 bases of the junction unmatched. Germline V gene lookup returns CDR1 LGHNA and CDR2 YNFKEQ. The CDR3 here is CASSLTGYPGPQHF. The CDR3 DNA follows: TGTGCCAGCAGCCTGACAGGGTACCCCGGGCCCCAGCATTTT.

The chain is built from TRBV2 and TRBJ2-3; the match to TRBD2 covers 9 bases. The V segment lost 8 bases and the J segment 1 base; nucleotides outside the gene matches: 4. The CDR3 extends over 14 amino acids. Germline V gives CDR1 SNHLY, CDR2 FYNNEI. This CDR3 is CASEREDGTDTQYF. The DNA of the CDR3 is TGTGCCAGCGAGCGGGAGGACGGCACAGATACGCAGTATTTT.

The rearrangement links TRBV3-1 (or the pseudogene TRBV3-2) to TRBJ1-4; tentative D call: TRBD1 (5 bases). The CDR3 consists of 15 residues. V was clipped by 6 bases and J by 8 bases, with 19 bases between them. CDR1 and CDR2 (germline): LGHDT, YNNKEL (reference sequence). CDR3: CASSYPGRWGEKLFF. The CDR3 DNA is TGTGCCAGCAGTTACCCGGGACGGTGGGGGGAAAAACTGTTTTTT.

This chain connects TRBV5-1 to TRBJ1-3; D perhaps matches TRBD1 (6 bases). The CDR3 has 13 amino acids. The V gene lost 5 bases and the J gene lost 2 bases, with 8 bases spanning the gap. Looked up from germline, CDR1 is SGHRS and CDR2 is YFSETQ. CDR3 nucleotides: TGCGCCAGCAGTGGGACACCTGGAAACACCATATATTTT. Amino acids: CASSGTPGNTIYF.

The chain has TRBV5-5 and TRBJ1-2, with 9 bases fitting TRBD1. Germline CDR1 and CDR2: SGHKS and YYEKEE (reference sequence). This CDR3 is built from 14 residues. The V gene end was trimmed by 5 bases and the J gene end by 7 bases; junction bases not matched to a gene: 9. CDR3 region: CASSVDRGSGGYTF. CDR3 bases: TGTGCCAGCAGTGTGGACAGGGGCTCTGGTGGCTACACCTTC.

The chain combines TRBV10-3 with TRBJ1-1, with TRBD1 as a possible D gene (5 bases). This CDR3 has 13 amino acids. Germline V CDR1 and CDR2: ENHRY, SYGVKD. V was trimmed by 2 bases and J by 1 base, leaving 5 bases between them. The CDR3 protein is CAISEGANTEAFF. DNA of the CDR3: TGTGCCATCAGTGAGGGGGCGAACACTGAAGCTTTCTTT.

The gene calls are TRBV5-1 and TRBJ1-1; 8 nucleotides match TRBD1. After removal of 3 bases from V and 5 bases from J, the junction contained 6 bases not matched to a gene. The V gene's germline CDR1 is SGHRS and CDR2 YFSETQ. The CDR3 loop spans 14 amino acids. The CDR3 loop reads CASSWTGLGTEAFF. CDR3 nucleotides: TGCGCCAGCAGCTGGACAGGGTTAGGAACTGAAGCTTTCTTT.

The J gene is TRBJ1-6, the V gene TRBV15; maybe TRBD1 (5 bases). V dropped 5 bases and J dropped 7 bases, with 15 bases sitting between them. Looked up from germline, CDR1 is LNHNV and CDR2 is YYDKDF (reference sequence). The CDR3 has 15 residues. CDR3 region: CATSPMGVINSPLHF. The CDR3 DNA sequence: TGTGCCACCAGCCCGATGGGGGTAATAAATTCACCCCTCCACTTT.

The genes are TRBV29-1 and TRBJ2-3, with 12 bases identical to TRBD2. CDR1 and CDR2 (germline): SQVTM, ANQGSEA. The CDR3 length is 14 residues. Trimming at V came to 4 bases and at J to 5 bases, leaving 4 bases not matched to a gene. The CDR3 DNA follows: TGCAGCGTTGCCCTAGCGGGAGGGCGAGATACGCAGTATTTT. This sequence encodes CSVALAGGRDTQYF.

The chain links TRBV5-1 to TRBJ2-1, with D possibly matching TRBD2 (5 bases). Germline values: CDR1 SGHRS, CDR2 YFSETQ. This CDR3 region has 16 residues. V gave up 0 bases and J gave up 4 bases, with 14 bases separating them. DNA of the CDR3: TGCGCCAGCAGCTTGGAGTCGAGGGCTGCGTACAATGAGCAGTTCTTC. This sequence encodes CASSLESRAAYNEQFF.

V is TRBV19 and J is TRBJ2-7, with 7 bases fitting TRBD2. The V segment lost 5 bases and the J segment 0 bases; nucleotides outside the gene matches: 7. The CDR3 runs 15 residues. The germline V gene has CDR1 LNHDA and CDR2 SQIVND (reference sequence). CDR3 DNA: TGTGCCAGTAGTCCCACGGGGGGTCTCTCCTACGAGCAGTACTTC. It is translated as CASSPTGGLSYEQYF.

V gene TRBV5-1 combines with J gene TRBJ1-2, with no clear D. The CDR3 totals 14 residues. Trimming cost V 0 bases and J 5 bases, with 11 bases left between them. CDR1 is SGHRS and CDR2 is YFSETQ in the germline V gene. The CDR3 here is CASSLESRGYGYTF. In nucleotides, the CDR3 is TGCGCCAGCAGCTTGGAGAGTCGGGGTTATGGCTACACCTTC.

The CDR3 nucleotides read TGTGCCAGCAGCTCCGGGACCAGCGATTATGGCTACACCTTC. Translated: CASSSGTSDYGYTF. This chain connects TRBV5-4 to TRBJ1-2, with a possible D match to TRBD1 (5 bases). Germline-derived CDR1 and CDR2 are SGHNT and YYREEE (reference sequence). Trimming removed 3 bases from V and 5 bases from J, with 14 bases in between. The CDR3 runs to 14 residues.